This T cell receptor beta chain was profiled in a study of cytomegalovirus exposure and HLA in healthy donors. Germline V gene sequence: CDR1 SGHTA, CDR2 FQGTGA. The CDR3 is 15 amino acids. J was trimmed by 6 bases and V by 0 bases; bases with no gene match: 6. The PCR made use of 60 Vbeta and 13 Jbeta primers. Assay used: immunoSEQ multiplex PCR; TCRdb lists only in-frame clones, some missing. The sample contains approximately 120,000 clones, around 75% of which appear only once. About this clone: Its specificity is unknown.

Study findings and constraints: The study had only CMV serostatus as immune exposure information. Researchers reported that a few CMV-associated chains were confirmed in vitro as CMV antigen-specific. In an earlier analysis, in roughly 580 donors, most V segments appeared productive either ~90% or ~30% of the time.

Healthy bone marrow donors supplied every sample. Sequencing was carried out using PBMCs. J is TRBJ2-3 and V is TRBV7-3, with 7 nucleotides matching TRBD2. This sequence originates from a man aged 55 to 70 in good health and CMV-seropositive. The CDR3 is CASSLTRRGGDTQYF. In DNA, the CDR3 is TGTGCCAGCAGCTTAACTCGGCGGGGAGGGGATACGCAGTATTTT. Complete variable domain (other parts from reference TRBV7-3 and TRBJ2-3): GAGVSQTPSNKVTEKGKYVELRCDPISGHTALYWYRQSLGQGPEFLIYFQGTGAADDSGLPNDRFFAVRPEGSVSTLKIQRTERGDSAVYLCASSLTRRGGDTQYFGPGTRLTVL.